This T cell receptor beta chain comes out of a study of CD8 T cells in Susac syndrome. RNA, at about 0.45 to 1 ug, was reverse transcribed with random hexamers. One entry per CDR3 protein, called by TCRdb with MiXCR from the immunoSEQ multiplex PCR reads. The repertoire has around 140,000 distinct CDR3 sequences, 75% to 90% of them found once; the top ten carry around 0.51%. The table lists this clonotype with a few counts. Trimming removed 5 bases from V and 6 bases from J, with 16 bases in between. The CDR3 is made up of 14 amino acids. Germline lookup yields CDR1 MNHNS and CDR2 SASEGT. The chain recombines TRBV6-1 with TRBJ1-1; possible D gene TRBD1, 6 bases. The sequence was collected from a human donor with multiple sclerosis. The specimen sequenced was CD8+ T cells from PBMCs. The CDR3 DNA reads as TGTGCCAGCAGTCAACTTCGGGGGCGCGCTGAAGCTTTCTTT. This codes for CASSQLRGRAEAFF.